Listed below are T cell receptor beta chains from one sample, sequenced in a study of CD4+ T cells in melanoma. Method: immunoSEQ multiplex PCR; TCRdb's copy keeps in-frame clones and lacks some. This table holds around 130,000 clones, approximately 91% found once. Receptors originate from a human donor with melanoma. The CDR3 runs from the conserved cysteine through the conserved F or W. The D gene is left open where the match is weak. Expanded clones are given a class, and other clones once, few, many or no size at all.

size: -; D: -; J: TRBJ1-3; V: TRBV9; CDR3: CASNQDAFSGNTIYF; DNA: TGTGCCAGCAACCAGGACGCCTTCTCTGGAAACACCATATATTTT
size: -; D: -; J: TRBJ1-3; V: TRBV6-5; CDR3: CASKGGLTGNTIYF; DNA: TGTGCCAGCAAAGGGGGACTGACTGGAAACACCATATATTTT
size: once; D: TRBD1; J: TRBJ1-2; V: TRBV4-1; CDR3: CASSYDPTGGNYGYTF; DNA: TGCGCCAGCAGCTATGACCCGACAGGGGGCAACTATGGCTACACCTTC
size: -; D: TRBD1; J: TRBJ1-3; V: TRBV19; CDR3: CASSTGTGTGNTIYF; DNA: TGTGCCAGTAGTACCGGGACAGGAACTGGAAACACCATATATTTT
size: few; D: -; J: TRBJ1-1; V: TRBV30; CDR3: CAWSVLVEGTEAFF; DNA: TGTGCCTGGAGTGTACTCGTGGAAGGCACTGAAGCTTTCTTT
size: -; D: -; J: TRBJ2-5; V: TRBV4-1; CDR3: CASSQFGLIETQYF; DNA: TGCGCCAGCAGCCAATTCGGTCTAATAGAGACCCAGTACTTC
size: -; D: TRBD2; J: TRBJ2-7; V: TRBV9; CDR3: CASSGTSGAYEQYF; DNA: TGTGCCAGCAGCGGGACTAGCGGGGCTTACGAGCAGTACTTC
size: -; D: TRBD2; J: TRBJ2-7; V: TRBV18; CDR3: CASSPGLAGVEEQYF; DNA: TGTGCCAGCTCACCGGGACTAGCGGGGGTTGAGGAGCAGTACTTC
size: -; D: -; J: TRBJ2-5; V: TRBV5-5; CDR3: CASSLVGQETQYF; DNA: TGTGCCAGCAGCTTGGTGGGGCAAGAGACCCAGTACTTC
size: -; D: -; J: TRBJ1-1; V: TRBV5-1; CDR3: CASSPRWGTDTEAFF; DNA: TGCGCCAGCAGCCCGCGTTGGGGGACGGACACTGAAGCTTTCTTT
size: -; D: -; J: TRBJ1-6; V: TRBV15; CDR3: CATSRGGVGNSPLHF; DNA: TGTGCCACCAGCAGAGGGGGAGTCGGTAATTCACCCCTCCACTTT
size: -; D: -; J: TRBJ2-2; V: TRBV18; CDR3: CASSPGQGSSGELFF; DNA: TGTGCCAGCTCACCCGGGCAGGGCAGTTCCGGGGAGCTGTTTTTT
size: -; D: -; J: TRBJ1-4; V: TRBV11-2; CDR3: CASSVPPEDGRSGKLFF; DNA: TGTGCCAGCAGCGTCCCACCAGAAGACGGAAGATCTGGAAAACTGTTTTTT
size: -; D: -; J: TRBJ1-6; V: TRBV19; CDR3: CASSINRESPLHF; DNA: TGTGCCAGTAGTATCAACAGGGAGTCACCCCTCCACTTT
size: -; D: TRBD2; J: TRBJ2-3; V: TRBV2; CDR3: CASSELAGGTDTQYF; DNA: TGTGCCAGCAGTGAATTAGCGGGGGGTACAGATACGCAGTATTTT
size: -; D: TRBD2; J: TRBJ2-7; V: TRBV12-5; CDR3: CASGLSGTGYEQYF; DNA: TGTGCTAGTGGTTTGAGCGGGACGGGCTACGAGCAGTACTTC
size: -; D: -; J: TRBJ2-2; V: TRBV6-1; CDR3: CASSEPVTINTGELFF; DNA: TGTGCCAGCAGTGAACCCGTGACTATAAACACCGGGGAGCTGTTTTTT